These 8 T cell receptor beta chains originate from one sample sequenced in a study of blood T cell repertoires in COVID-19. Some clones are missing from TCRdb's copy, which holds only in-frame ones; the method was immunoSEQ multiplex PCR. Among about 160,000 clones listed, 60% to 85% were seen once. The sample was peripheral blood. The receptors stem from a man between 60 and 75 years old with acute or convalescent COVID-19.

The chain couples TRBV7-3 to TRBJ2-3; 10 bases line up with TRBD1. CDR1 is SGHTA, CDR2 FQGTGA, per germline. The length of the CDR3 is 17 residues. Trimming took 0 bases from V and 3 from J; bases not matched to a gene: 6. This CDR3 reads CASSLTVRQGATDTQYF. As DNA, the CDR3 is TGTGCCAGCAGCTTAACTGTGAGACAGGGGGCAACAGATACGCAGTATTTT.

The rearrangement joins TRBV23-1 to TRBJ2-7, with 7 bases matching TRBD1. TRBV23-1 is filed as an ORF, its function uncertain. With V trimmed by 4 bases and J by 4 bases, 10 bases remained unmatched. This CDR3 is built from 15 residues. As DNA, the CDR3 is TGCGCCAGCAGTCGGAACTCAGGGGACAGTTACGAGCAGTACTTC. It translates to CASSRNSGDSYEQYF.

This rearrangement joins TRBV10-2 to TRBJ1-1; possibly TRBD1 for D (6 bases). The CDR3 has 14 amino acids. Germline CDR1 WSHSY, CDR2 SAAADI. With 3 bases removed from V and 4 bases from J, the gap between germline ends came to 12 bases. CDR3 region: CASSEAGQTTEAFF. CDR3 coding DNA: TGCGCCAGCAGTGAAGCAGGACAGACCACTGAAGCTTTCTTT.

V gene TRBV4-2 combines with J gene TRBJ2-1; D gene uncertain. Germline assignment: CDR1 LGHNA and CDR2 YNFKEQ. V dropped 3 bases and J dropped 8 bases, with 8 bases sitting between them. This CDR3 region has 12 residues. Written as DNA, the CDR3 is TGTGCCAGCAGCCACGAGCCCGATGAGCAGTTCTTC. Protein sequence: CASSHEPDEQFF.

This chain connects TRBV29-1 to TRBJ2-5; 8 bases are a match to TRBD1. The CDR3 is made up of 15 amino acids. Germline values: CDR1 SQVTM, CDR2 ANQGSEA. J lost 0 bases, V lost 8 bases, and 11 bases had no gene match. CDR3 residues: CSTGQGRGHQETQYF. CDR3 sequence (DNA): TGCAGCACCGGACAGGGAAGGGGGCACCAAGAGACCCAGTACTTC.

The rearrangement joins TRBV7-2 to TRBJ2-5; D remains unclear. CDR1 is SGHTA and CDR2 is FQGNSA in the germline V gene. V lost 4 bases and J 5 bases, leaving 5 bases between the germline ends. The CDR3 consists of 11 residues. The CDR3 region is CASSSRETQYF. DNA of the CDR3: TGTGCCAGCAGCTCGAGGGAGACCCAGTACTTC.

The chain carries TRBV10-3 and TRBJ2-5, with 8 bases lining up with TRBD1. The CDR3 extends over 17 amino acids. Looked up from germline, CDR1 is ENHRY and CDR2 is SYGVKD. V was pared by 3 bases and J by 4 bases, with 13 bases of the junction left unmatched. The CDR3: CAISDAGGVEGIETQYF. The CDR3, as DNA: TGTGCCATCAGTGATGCAGGGGGCGTCGAGGGAATAGAGACCCAGTACTTC.

CDR3 in DNA: TGCGCCAGCAGCTCCAGGACCGACAGGGCCGAGCAGTACTTC. This gives the protein CASSSRTDRAEQYF. The chain links TRBV5-1 to TRBJ2-7; 7 bases fit TRBD1. The trim removed 3 bases at V and 6 bases at J, leaving 9 bases unmatched. This CDR3 is 14 amino acids long. Germline V gene sequence: CDR1 SGHRS, CDR2 YFSETQ.